This passage covers 5 T cell receptor beta chains from one sample sequenced in a study of blood T cell repertoires in COVID-19 (dated by TCRdb to the early 2020s). Library preparation was by the immunoSEQ multiplex PCR assay. TCRdb stores this immuneACCESS table with in-frame sequences only. Part of the clones is absent; in the studies checked, under half of the shortfall reflects unresolved V genes, and no reason is known for the rest. This sample is represented by more than 40,000 clones; around nine tenths of them were singletons. The ten largest account for about 17% of the sample. The material sequenced was peripheral blood. Source of these receptors: a man between 60 and 70 years old with active or convalescent COVID-19.

The genes are TRBV18 and TRBJ1-4; 7 bases line up with TRBD1. The ends lost 3 bases at V and 4 bases at J; junction bases unmatched: 5. The CDR3 is made up of 15 amino acids. Looked up from germline, CDR1 is KGHSH and CDR2 is LQKENI. The CDR3 region has the DNA TGTGCCAGCTCACCGTCCGGGACAGATAATGAAAAACTGTTTTTT. This codes for CASSPSGTDNEKLFF. The variable domain in full, with the rest retrieved from reference TRBV18 and TRBJ1-4, is NAGVMQNPRHLVRRRGQEARLRCSPMKGHSHVYWYRQLPEEGLKFMVYLQKENIIDESGMPKERFSAEFPKEGPSILRIQQVVRGDSAAYFCASSPSGTDNEKLFFGSGTQLSVL.

As DNA, the CDR3 is TGTGCCAGCAGCTCCTCCCTAAGGGGCACCGGGGAGCTGTTTTTT. Translated: CASSSSLRGTGELFF. The V and J genes are TRBV3-1 (or the pseudogene TRBV3-2) and TRBJ2-2; TRBD1 is a possible D gene (5 bases). The length of the CDR3 is 15 residues. Per germline, CDR1 LGHDT and CDR2 YNNKEL (reference sequence). V dropped 5 bases and J dropped 4 bases, with 14 bases sitting between them.

The V gene is TRBV3-1 (or the pseudogene TRBV3-2), the J gene TRBJ1-6, with no clear D. Trimming removed 4 bases from V and 8 bases from J, with 9 bases in between. This CDR3 is built from 13 residues. Looked up from germline, CDR1 is LGHDT and CDR2 is YNNKEL (reference sequence). For the CDR3, the DNA is TGTGCCAGCAGCCCTCTTCGGGATTCACCCCTCCACTTT. Amino acids: CASSPLRDSPLHF.

This rearrangement joins TRBV6-5 to TRBJ2-5; the match to TRBD2 covers 8 bases. The germline gives CDR1 MNHEY, CDR2 SVGAGI. J was trimmed by 3 bases and V by 4 bases; bases with no gene match: 7. The CDR3 length is 15 residues. CDR3 loop: CASSSSAAGEETQYF. In DNA form, the CDR3 reads TGTGCCAGCAGTTCCAGTGCAGCGGGGGAAGAGACCCAGTACTTC.

The rearrangement joins TRBV30 to TRBJ1-2, with 9 bases matching TRBD1. Germline CDR1 is GTSNPN and CDR2 is SVGIG (reference sequence). Trimming took 3 bases from V and 4 from J; bases not matched to a gene: 6. The CDR3 length is 14 residues. The CDR3 DNA reads as TGTGCCTGGAGCGCCGGGACAGGGTTCTATGGCTACACCTTC. Translating gives CAWSAGTGFYGYTF.